What follows describes a single T cell receptor (beta chain). The germline CDR1 and CDR2 sequences are SNHLY and FYNNEI. V lost 8 bases to trimming and J lost 5 bases; unmatched junction nucleotides: 8. This CDR3 has 14 residues. Data came from immunoSEQ multiplex PCR; TCRdb stores just in-frame clones and leaves some out. Of about 170,000 clones listed, roughly 80% are singletons. These data belong to a study of blood T cell repertoires in COVID-19. The receptor comes from a woman aged 45-59 years who had recovered from COVID-19. The sequencing input was PBMCs or T cells enriched from blood (not recorded which). The rearrangement links TRBV2 to TRBJ1-1, with 10 bases matching TRBD1. Here the CDR3 DNA reads TGTGCCAGCCAAGGGACAGGGGTGAGGACTGAAGCTTTCTTT. Its protein product is CASQGTGVRTEAFF.